The T cell receptor beta chain under discussion was sequenced for a study of long-term antiretroviral therapy in people with HIV. The libraries were made with immunoSEQ v3.0 at survey level. Profiled with immunoSEQ multiplex PCR; TCRdb holds only in-frame clones, not every one. The sample shows 25,000 to 30,000 clones, 65% to 85% of them seen only once. The CDR3 consists of 16 residues. CDR1 and CDR2 from the germline V gene are SQVTM and ANQGSEA. General observations from the study: Diversity remained lower than transplant donor controls, even though it increased after ART. Blood specimens, gathered between about 2003 and 2018, were possibly obtained under older ART regimens.

As regards this clone: Its antigen is still unknown.

Sequencing was performed on unsorted PBMCs, taken 0.8 years before starting antiretroviral therapy. V is TRBV29-1 and J is TRBJ2-2; D is possibly TRBD1 or TRBD2 (5 bases each). The clonotype comes from a man aged 18 to 30 with HIV. DNA of the CDR3: TGCGCTGTCCCAGGGACGTTTGAAACGAACACCGGGGAGCTGTTTTTT. This sequence encodes CAVPGTFETNTGELFF.